The next 14 T cell receptor beta chains were all read from a single sample in a study of blood T cell repertoires in COVID-19 (TCRdb year 2020). The library was made by the immunoSEQ multiplex PCR assay. TCRdb's version of the immuneACCESS table is confined to in-frame rearrangements and falls short of the full clone set. An unresolved V gene accounts for under half of the shortfall where checked; the remainder is of unknown origin. Across this sample there are 80,000 to 100,000 clones, with around 75% seen only once. Of the sample, approximately 25% falls within the top ten clones. The sample comprised peripheral blood. The receptors were sampled from a man aged 65 to 79 with acute or convalescent COVID-19.

V usage is TRBV28 and J usage is TRBJ1-3; TRBD1 matches at 7 bases. The CDR3 consists of 14 residues. Germline CDR1 MDHEN, CDR2 SYDVKM. The trim removed 4 bases at V and 4 bases at J, leaving 4 bases unmatched. Here the CDR3 reads CASSSPGQGNTIYF. In DNA form, the CDR3 reads TGTGCCAGCAGTTCACCGGGACAGGGAAACACCATATATTTT. Full variable domain (missing parts from reference TRBV28 and TRBJ1-3): DVKVTQSSRYLVKRTGEKVFLECVQDMDHENMFWYRQDPGLGLRLIYFSYDVKMKEKGDIPEGYSVSREKKERFSLILESASTNQTSMYLCASSSPGQGNTIYFGEGSWLTVV.

This clone was observed a few times. The chain links TRBV2 to TRBJ1-6; 7 bases line up with TRBD1. V was pared by 7 bases and J by 7 bases, with 7 bases of the junction left unmatched. The germline CDR1 and CDR2 sequences are SNHLY and FYNNEI. The CDR3 consists of 14 residues. CDR3 DNA: TGTGCCAGCATCGTACAGGGGAGGAATTCACCCCTCCACTTT. It codes for CASIVQGRNSPLHF.

This clone was found once. The chain joins TRBV15 to TRBJ2-7; possible D gene TRBD2, 5 bases. The CDR3 contains 17 residues. Trimming took off 0 bases at V and 1 base at J, with 16 bases between the two ends. The V gene's germline CDR1 is LNHNV and CDR2 YYDKDF (reference sequence). CDR3 loop: CATSRDPSQRDSYEQYF. In DNA form, the CDR3 reads TGTGCCACCAGCAGAGATCCGAGCCAACGGGATTCCTACGAGCAGTACTTC.

This chain joins TRBV6-5 and TRBJ2-7; 8 bases align to TRBD1. This CDR3 has 14 residues. Germline V gene sequence: CDR1 MNHEY, CDR2 SVGAGI. The ends lost 6 bases at V and 1 base at J; junction bases unmatched: 5. The CDR3 DNA follows: TGTGCCAGCAGACTGGACAGGGTATCCTACGAGCAGTACTTC. It yields the protein CASRLDRVSYEQYF.

In this sample, this clone turned up a few times. This sequence joins TRBV10-3 and TRBJ1-5; D is ambiguous. The CDR3 runs 12 residues. CDR1 and CDR2 (germline): ENHRY, SYGVKD. V was trimmed by 2 bases and J by 4 bases, leaving 3 bases between them. The CDR3 is CAISEPNQPQHF. CDR3 DNA sequence: TGTGCCATCAGTGAGCCGAATCAGCCCCAGCATTTT.

The chain uses TRBV28 and TRBJ2-7; D perhaps matches TRBD2 (6 bases). V dropped 3 bases and J dropped 6 bases, with 12 bases sitting between them. Germline V lookup: CDR1 MDHEN, CDR2 SYDVKM. CDR3 length: 13 residues. The CDR3 spells CASSFSGELEQYF. The CDR3 DNA sequence: TGTGCCAGCAGTTTTTCGGGAGAGCTCGAGCAGTACTTC.

V gene TRBV3-1 (or the pseudogene TRBV3-2) combines with J gene TRBJ2-1, with 7 positions matching TRBD2. V was clipped by 7 bases and J by 7 bases; unmatched bases: 16. Per the germline V gene, CDR1 is LGHDT and CDR2 is YNNKEL (reference sequence). This CDR3 comprises 16 residues. CDR3 sequence (DNA): TGTGCCAGCACCCTATTAGGCGGGAGCGGAATGAATGAGCAGTTCTTC. Translated: CASTLLGGSGMNEQFF.

This chain links TRBV19 with TRBJ2-7, with TRBD1 as a possible D gene (6 bases). This CDR3 spans 14 amino acids. Looked up from germline, CDR1 is LNHDA and CDR2 is SQIVND (reference sequence). Between the trimmed V and J ends, which lost 8 bases and 0 bases, there was a span of 14 bases. CDR3 sequence (DNA): TGTGCCAGTGGGGGCGGTGGGTTCTCCTACGAGCAGTACTTC. Its translation: CASGGGGFSYEQYF.

On this clone itself: The junction departs from the called germline gene at one end, perhaps through a read error. The rearrangement uses TRBV3-1 (or the pseudogene TRBV3-2) and TRBJ2-7; the match to TRBD2 covers 8 bases. The germline V gene has CDR1 LGHDT and CDR2 YNNKEL (reference sequence). This CDR3 has 12 residues. The CDR3 reads CASSYGLAEEYF. The CDR3 region has the DNA TGTGCCAGCAGCTACGGACTAGCCGAGGAGTACTTC.

The rearrangement joins TRBV5-1 to TRBJ1-1; D is possibly TRBD1 (6 bases). This CDR3 spans 14 amino acids. The V gene's germline CDR1 is SGHRS and CDR2 YFSETQ. Trimming cost V 4 bases and J 4 bases, with 14 bases left between them. The CDR3 spells CASSTLGQSTEAFF. The CDR3 nucleotides read TGCGCCAGCAGCACCCTCGGACAGAGCACTGAAGCTTTCTTT.

This chain connects TRBV14 to TRBJ2-1, with 7 bases identical to TRBD2. The trim removed 8 bases at V and 7 bases at J, leaving 8 bases unmatched. CDR3 length: 13 residues. CDR1 SGHDN and CDR2 FVKESK come from the germline V gene. CDR3 loop: CASQKLGGNEQFF. CDR3 nucleotide sequence: TGTGCCAGCCAGAAGCTGGGGGGGAATGAGCAGTTCTTC.

The rearrangement uses TRBV18 and TRBJ1-1, with 7 nucleotides matching TRBD1. Looked up from germline, CDR1 is KGHSH and CDR2 is LQKENI. The CDR3 extends over 15 amino acids. Unmatched junction bases numbered 8, after V lost 4 bases and J lost 3 bases. CDR3 loop: CASSLRQGEDTEAFF. The CDR3, as DNA: TGTGCCAGCTCACTCCGACAGGGAGAGGACACTGAAGCTTTCTTT.

V gene TRBV3-1 (or the pseudogene TRBV3-2) combines with J gene TRBJ2-2; a weak D match, TRBD1 (5 bases). Germline V gives CDR1 LGHDT, CDR2 YNNKEL (reference sequence). Trimming left V 0 bases short and J 7 bases short, with 9 bases between. The CDR3 runs to 14 residues. CDR3 sequence: CASSQDATDGELFF. The CDR3 nucleotides are TGTGCCAGCAGCCAAGATGCGACAGACGGGGAGCTGTTTTTT.

This chain connects TRBV15 to TRBJ2-5; D gene uncertain. Germline CDR1 is LNHNV and CDR2 is YYDKDF (reference sequence). This CDR3 comprises 12 residues. Trimming left V 0 bases short and J 5 bases short, with 4 bases between. This chain's CDR3 is CATSRDQETQYF. Here the CDR3 DNA reads TGTGCCACCAGCAGAGATCAGGAGACCCAGTACTTC.